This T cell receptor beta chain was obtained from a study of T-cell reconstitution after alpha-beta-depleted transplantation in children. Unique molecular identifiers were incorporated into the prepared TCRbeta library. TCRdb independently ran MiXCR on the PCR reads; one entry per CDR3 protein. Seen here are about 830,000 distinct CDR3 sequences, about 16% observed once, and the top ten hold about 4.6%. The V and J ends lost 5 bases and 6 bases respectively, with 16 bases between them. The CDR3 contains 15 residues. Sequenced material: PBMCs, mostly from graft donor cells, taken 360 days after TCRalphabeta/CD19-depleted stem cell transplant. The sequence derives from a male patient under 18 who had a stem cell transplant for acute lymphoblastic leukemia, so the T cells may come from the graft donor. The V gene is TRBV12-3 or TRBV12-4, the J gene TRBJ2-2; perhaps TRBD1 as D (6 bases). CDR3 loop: CASSPQGRGAGELFF. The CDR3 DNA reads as TGTGCCAGCAGTCCCCAGGGGAGAGGGGCCGGGGAGCTGTTTTTT.